Listed below are T cell receptor beta chains from one sample, sequenced in a study of T cell repertoires in cytomegalovirus infection. Each CDR3 protein is one row after TCRdb ran MiXCR on the reads. Counted here are some 800,000 distinct CDR3 sequences, 25% to 35% occurring once; the ten biggest clones make up roughly 13%. These receptors are not linked to any known antigen. The material sequenced was cultured CD8+ T cells from PBMCs, taken from culture after CMV antigen stimulation. The receptors originated from a human donor in good health (CMV status not recorded). Some clones in this sample may be carry-over from other donors' samples. Both conserved end residues are part of each CDR3. A D gene is named only where the DNA matches it firmly. Rows may omit the clone size; those that give it use once, few, many or a size class.

J: TRBJ2-3
D: .
V: TRBV7-9
size: .
DNA: TGTGCCAGCAGCCTCACCGGGACACCGGGGGATACGCAGTATTTT
CDR3: CASSLTGTPGDTQYF

J: TRBJ2-7
D: .
V: TRBV20-1
size: .
DNA: TGCAGTGCTAGAGTCCGACAGACCTCCTACGAGCAGTACTTC
CDR3: CSARVRQTSYEQYF

J: TRBJ2-5
D: TRBD1
V: TRBV12-3/TRBV12-4
size: .
DNA: TGTGCCAGCAGTTTAGTGGGGACAGGGCTTGAGACCCAGTACTTC
CDR3: CASSLVGTGLETQYF

J: TRBJ2-1
D: TRBD2
V: TRBV4-1
size: .
DNA: TGCGCCAGCAGCCAGGATAGCGGGTACTCCTACAATGAGCAGTTCTTC
CDR3: CASSQDSGYSYNEQFF

J: TRBJ1-1
D: .
V: TRBV7-9
size: few
DNA: TGTGCCAGCAGAGTAGGGGGGGGCACTGAAGCTTTCTTT
CDR3: CASRVGGGTEAFF

J: TRBJ1-1
D: .
V: TRBV6-6
size: .
DNA: TGTGCCAGCAGTCCCTCGACCTCTGAAGCTTTCTTT
CDR3: CASSPSTSEAFF

J: TRBJ2-3
D: TRBD2
V: TRBV27
size: .
DNA: TGTGCCAGCAGTTGGTTACCCGGGGGGAAGGTCACAGATACGCAGTATTTT
CDR3: CASSWLPGGKVTDTQYF

J: TRBJ2-1
D: TRBD1
V: TRBV29-1
size: .
DNA: TGCAGCCTCGGACAGGGCTTATACAATGAGCAGTTCTTC
CDR3: CSLGQGLYNEQFF

J: TRBJ2-1
D: .
V: TRBV4-1
size: .
DNA: TGTGCCAGCAGCCAAGATGTTTCTGGATCCTACAATGAGCAGTTCTTC
CDR3: CASSQDVSGSYNEQFF

J: TRBJ1-1
D: .
V: TRBV7-9
size: .
DNA: TGTGCCAGCAGCCCAGGGGACGGCCCTGAAGCTTTCTTT
CDR3: CASSPGDGPEAFF

J: TRBJ2-1
D: .
V: TRBV7-9
size: few
DNA: TGTGCCAGCAGCTCGGAAGAGGGGGGGAATGAGCAGTTCTTC
CDR3: CASSSEEGGNEQFF

J: TRBJ2-5
D: .
V: TRBV12-3/TRBV12-4
size: few
DNA: TGTGCCAGCCAGACGGGCCGCCGGGAGACCCAGTACTTC
CDR3: CASQTGRRETQYF

J: TRBJ2-1
D: .
V: TRBV3-1
size: .
DNA: TGTGCCAGCAGCCAAATGACGGAGCCTTACAATGAGCAGTTCTTC
CDR3: CASSQMTEPYNEQFF

J: TRBJ1-2
D: .
V: TRBV19
size: few
DNA: TGTGCCACCATTGATGGCAGCCTTGGCGATAACTATGGCTACACCTTC
CDR3: CATIDGSLGDNYGYTF

J: TRBJ1-4
D: TRBD1
V: TRBV14
size: .
DNA: TGTGCCAGCAGCGGGCCGGGACAGGGAAGGGCTAATGAAAAACTGTTTTTT
CDR3: CASSGPGQGRANEKLFF

J: TRBJ1-1
D: .
V: TRBV29-1
size: many
DNA: TGCAGCGTTGACAGGGATGGTACTGAAGCTTTCTTT
CDR3: CSVDRDGTEAFF

J: TRBJ2-3
D: .
V: TRBV7-2
size: many
DNA: TGTGCCAGCAGCTTAGGGGGTTTATCTAGCACAGATACGCAGTATTTT
CDR3: CASSLGGLSSTDTQYF

J: TRBJ2-1
D: TRBD2
V: TRBV7-2
size: many
DNA: TGTGCCAGCAGCTTAGACGGGGGGACCTACAATGAGCAGTTCTTC
CDR3: CASSLDGGTYNEQFF

J: TRBJ2-3
D: .
V: TRBV4-2
size: .
DNA: TGTGCCAGCAGCCAAGTTGGTGTAGATACGCAGTATTTT
CDR3: CASSQVGVDTQYF

J: TRBJ2-3
D: .
V: TRBV9
size: .
DNA: TGTGCCAGCAGCGTGGCAGAGTTACAAGATACGCAGTATTTT
CDR3: CASSVAELQDTQYF

J: TRBJ2-7
D: .
V: TRBV10-3
size: .
DNA: TGTGCCATCAGTGAAACGGATTACGAGCAGTACTTC
CDR3: CAISETDYEQYF

J: TRBJ2-6
D: .
V: TRBV28
size: .
DNA: TGTGCCAGCCTCTTAATTGGGGCCAACGTCCTGACTTTC
CDR3: CASLLIGANVLTF

J: TRBJ2-1
D: .
V: TRBV5-4
size: many
DNA: TGTGCCAGCAGCGCCGCAGGGGACCACAACAATGAGCAGTTCTTC
CDR3: CASSAAGDHNNEQFF

J: TRBJ1-1
D: TRBD1
V: TRBV7-2
size: few
DNA: TGTGCCAGCAGCTTCCCCGGACAGGCGAACACTGAAGCTTTCTTT
CDR3: CASSFPGQANTEAFF

J: TRBJ2-2
D: TRBD1
V: TRBV6-2/TRBV6-3
size: .
DNA: TGTGCCAGCAGTTACGTGGGGCACAGGGGGAACGGGGAGCTGTTTTTT
CDR3: CASSYVGHRGNGELFF

J: TRBJ2-3
D: .
V: TRBV12-3/TRBV12-4
size: .
DNA: TGTGCCACCTACTTCGGGGATACGCAGTATTTT
CDR3: CATYFGDTQYF